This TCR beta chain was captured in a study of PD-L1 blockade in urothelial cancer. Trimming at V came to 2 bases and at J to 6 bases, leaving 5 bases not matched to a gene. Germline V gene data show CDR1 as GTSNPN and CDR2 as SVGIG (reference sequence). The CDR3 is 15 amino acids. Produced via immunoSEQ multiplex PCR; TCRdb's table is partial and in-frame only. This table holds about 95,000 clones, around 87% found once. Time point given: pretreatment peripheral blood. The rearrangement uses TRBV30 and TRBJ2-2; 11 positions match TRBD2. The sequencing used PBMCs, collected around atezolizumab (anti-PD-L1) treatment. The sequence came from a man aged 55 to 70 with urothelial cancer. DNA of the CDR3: TGTGCCTGGAGTCTCTTTAGCGGGGGGGCCGGGGAGCTGTTTTTT. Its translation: CAWSLFSGGAGELFF.